This T cell receptor (beta chain) emerged from a study of blood T cell repertoires in COVID-19. Looking at the study overall: Some COVID-19 samples were acute and others convalescent; all came from the United States, Italy and Spain. T cells, B-cell-depleted T cells, or PBMCs provided the cDNA or gDNA that served as material.

Original processing notes: Reference gene primer amplification gave estimated nucleated cell counts. Generated by immunoSEQ multiplex PCR, the TCRdb table keeps only in-frame clones and is missing some. For V, J and clone size, that table is used; D and trimming come from the DNA. The sample lists more than 300,000 clones, 85% to 90% seen once, with 1.5% to 2% in the top ten. CDR1 is LNHDA and CDR2 is SQIVND in the germline V gene (reference sequence). This CDR3 has 13 amino acids. Trimming removed 7 bases from V and 8 bases from J; junction bases left unmatched: 5. This clone has just a few counts. Sequenced input: peripheral blood. The sequence was obtained from a woman aged 25 to 39 with COVID-19, enrolled during active disease. The chain carries TRBV19 and TRBJ1-4, with TRBD1 identical over 9 bases. The CDR3 DNA reads as TGTGCCAGTATAGGGACAGGGACCGAAAAACTGTTTTTT. It encodes CASIGTGTEKLFF.